This TCR beta chain was profiled in a study of blood T cell repertoires in COVID-19 (TCRdb year 2020). For the study in its entirety: Samples from collaborators originated in the United States, Italy and Spain and spanned both the acute and convalescent phases of COVID-19. The material from the prospective study consisted of cDNA or gDNA derived from T cells, B-cell-depleted T cells, or PBMCs. Subjects who had been exposed to COVID-19, were actively infected with it, or had recovered from it provided the deeply sampled blood TCRbeta repertoires that made up the dataset. The repertoires were made available in a free public database intended to serve as a resource for research on the immune response to SARS-CoV-2. Samples came from the ongoing ImmuneRACE study (first 160 participants) plus 1,254 subjects from 6 global collaborators. Sample metadata almost always included a de-identified subject ID, COVID-19 status, age in years and sex. Where available, HLA class I and class II types were taken from metadata supplied by the sample provider and were not determined by assay-based typing. General findings and caveats noted by the study authors: Clinical and demographic metadata were provided uncurated, with the amount varying by source and participant.

The collaborating institutions used their own protocols to collect whole blood in K2EDTA tubes. For TCRbeta analysis, collaborators shipped samples as frozen whole blood, isolated PBMCs, or DNA extracted from either of those sample types. TCRbeta CDR3 regions were amplified from genomic DNA using the immunoSEQ Assay, a bias-controlled multiplex PCR. The original methods were these. Within the assay, amplification of reference gene primers was used to estimate how many nucleated cells each sample contained. Sequence reads were collapsed and filtered to measure the absolute abundance of every unique TCRbeta CDR3 rearrangement. For each sample, productive Simpson clonality was calculated as the square root of Simpson's diversity index across productive rearrangements. Entries here come from immuneACCESS through TCRdb and include only in-frame sequences with V and J called. Some clones fail to appear in such tables; in the studies checked, an unresolved V gene covers under half of the shortfall, and the cause of the remainder is unknown. V and J calls plus clone size are reproduced from that table; the DNA served to infer D and trimming. For this sample there are 200,000 to 250,000 clones; around nine tenths appear just once. In total, the top ten clones hold roughly 2.5% of the sample.

CDR1 and CDR2, looked up from the germline V gene, are SGHTA and FQGNSA. The junction shows trimming of 1 base on V and 2 bases on J, plus 12 bases between the germline ends. The CDR3 contains 15 residues, cysteine and phenylalanine counted. Of all the DNA, just the CDR3 is kept, 45 bases in frame from base 1. To note about this clone: Its antigen specificity is not known. No per-base quality is available; no much larger clone lies one base away.

The sequence was collected from a woman in her fifties or sixties with acute or convalescent COVID-19. Sequencing was performed on peripheral blood. The sequence links TRBV7-2 to TRBJ2-7; matching of 6 bases hints at TRBD2 as the D gene. The CDR3 reads CASSLGRTTTYEQYF. The DNA reads TGTGCCAGCAGCTTAGGCCGGACTACTACCTACGAGCAGTACTTC.